The next 30 T cell receptor beta chains were all read from a single sample in a study of response to subunit inactivated influenza vaccine. TCRdb recomputed calls from the RT-PCR reads with MiXCR, one row per CDR3 protein. Altogether approximately 530,000 distinct CDR3 sequences are present, around 8% being singletons, with the ten largest covering 10% to 15%. The sequenced sample was PBMCs from blood, obtained less than 30 months after vaccination. Every receptor here comes from a man between 50 and 69 years old who received an inactivated influenza vaccine.

This clonotype was seen ten or more times. The chain has TRBV4-3 and TRBJ2-3; 7 positions agree with TRBD2. The CDR3 length is 17 residues. Germline CDR1 and CDR2: LGHNA and YSLEER. V shed 1 base and J 4 bases; nucleotides not matched to a gene: 11. CDR3 sequence reads: CASSQGWGTSVSDTQYF. Written as DNA, the CDR3 is TGCGCCAGCAGCCAAGGATGGGGAACTAGCGTTTCAGATACGCAGTATTTT.

The chain joins TRBV20-1 to TRBJ1-5, with TRBD1 identical over 7 bases. The ends lost 5 bases at V and 4 bases at J; junction bases unmatched: 5. This CDR3 is built from 13 residues. CDR1 is DFQATT, CDR2 SNEGSKA, per germline (reference sequence). This CDR3 is CSAGNRGNQPQHF. For the CDR3, the DNA is TGCAGTGCTGGAAACAGGGGAAATCAGCCCCAGCATTTT.

The CDR3 is CATSRDKGTGERTDTQYF. In nucleotides, the CDR3 is TGTGCCACCAGCAGAGATAAGGGGACAGGGGAACGCACAGATACGCAGTATTTT. V usage is TRBV15 and J usage is TRBJ2-3; 10 positions match TRBD1. V was clipped by 0 bases and J by 1 base; unmatched bases: 7. Germline V CDR1 and CDR2: LNHNV, YYDKDF (reference sequence). The CDR3 is 18 amino acids.

The chain carries TRBV12-3 or TRBV12-4 and TRBJ2-1; D ambiguous. Between the trimmed V and J ends, which lost 7 bases and 5 bases, there was a span of 9 bases. This CDR3 comprises 12 residues. This CDR3 reads CASTAEDNEQFF. The CDR3 DNA reads as TGTGCCAGCACCGCTGAGGACAATGAGCAGTTCTTC.

The chain couples TRBV5-1 to TRBJ2-7; TRBD2 aligns across 12 bases. The junction had 15 bases not matched to a gene; V was cut back by 6 bases and J by 5 bases. The CDR3 is 17 amino acids. CDR1 is SGHRS and CDR2 is YFSETQ in the germline V gene. CDR3 sequence (DNA): TGCGCCAGCACTTCATCGCCGGGACTAGCGGGTAGTCACGAGCAGTACTTC. Translating it yields CASTSSPGLAGSHEQYF. The whole variable domain, filled in from reference TRBV5-1 and TRBJ2-7, reads KAGVTQTPRYLIKTRGQQVTLSCSPISGHRSVSWYQQTPGQGLQFLFEYFSETQRNKGNFPGRFSGRQFSNSRSEMNVSTLELGDSALYLCASTSSPGLAGSHEQYFGPGTRLTVT.

This clonotype was seen a handful of times. The chain uses TRBV5-1 and TRBJ2-7; either TRBD1 or TRBD2 may supply D (5 bases each). Germline CDR1 reads SGHRS; CDR2 reads YFSETQ. CDR3 length: 15 amino acids. The V end was cut by 0 bases, the J end by 2 bases, with 12 bases between. CDR3 in DNA: TGCGCCAGCAGCTTGGACGGGACCCCGACCTACGAGCAGTACTTC. Translated: CASSLDGTPTYEQYF.

This chain uses TRBV5-1 with TRBJ2-2, with 11 nucleotides matching TRBD2. The CDR3 loop spans 15 amino acids. Per the germline V gene, CDR1 is SGHRS and CDR2 is YFSETQ. Unmatched junction bases numbered 6, after V lost 5 bases and J lost 6 bases. CDR3 sequence: CASRPGLAAAGELFF. The CDR3 region has the DNA TGCGCCAGCAGACCGGGACTAGCGGCCGCCGGGGAGCTGTTTTTT.

This clonotype showed up many times. The genes are TRBV10-3 and TRBJ2-3; 9 positions agree with TRBD2. V lost 2 bases to trimming and J lost 5 bases; unmatched junction nucleotides: 5. Germline lookup yields CDR1 ENHRY and CDR2 SYGVKD. The CDR3 covers 15 residues. The CDR3 region has the DNA TGTGCCATCAGTGAGGGCGGGGGGGCTGGAGATACGCAGTATTTT. Translated, it gives CAISEGGGAGDTQYF.

The chain is built from TRBV6-1 and TRBJ2-3; 11 bases align to TRBD2. V lost 5 bases to trimming and J lost 7 bases; unmatched junction nucleotides: 14. CDR1 is MNHNS and CDR2 is SASEGT in the germline V gene. The CDR3 has 17 amino acids. In nucleotides, the CDR3 is TGTGCCAGCAGTCCCTCCTATAGCGGGAGGGCGCGGCATACGCAGTATTTT. Its protein is CASSPSYSGRARHTQYF.

The chain is built from TRBV5-1 and TRBJ2-1; 9 nucleotides match TRBD1. Germline CDR1 SGHRS, CDR2 YFSETQ. The V gene end was trimmed by 2 bases and the J gene end by 8 bases; junction bases not matched to a gene: 8. The CDR3 length is 15 residues. CDR3 sequence (DNA): TGCGCCAGCAGCTTCTCTGGGACAGGGCACGATGAGCAGTTCTTC. Translation gives CASSFSGTGHDEQFF.

This clonotype came up a few times. The chain joins TRBV29-1 to TRBJ2-3; maybe TRBD2 (6 bases). From germline, CDR1 is SQVTM and CDR2 ANQGSEA. Trimming left V 3 bases short and J 8 bases short, with 21 bases between. The CDR3 is 15 amino acids. The CDR3 region is CSVDQGYLVEGTQYF. CDR3 in DNA: TGCAGCGTTGACCAGGGATACCTGGTGGAGGGTACGCAGTATTTT.

This clonotype was seen a few times. The rearrangement links TRBV25-1 to TRBJ1-5; D is unresolved. Trimming took 4 bases from V and 9 from J, leaving 13 bases between them. This CDR3 has 13 residues. Germline V gene sequence: CDR1 MGHDK, CDR2 SYGVNS. The CDR3 is CASSGGEGGPQHF. The CDR3 nucleotides are TGTGCCAGCAGTGGGGGAGAGGGTGGGCCCCAGCATTTT.

This clonotype was seen many times. The rearrangement links TRBV28 to TRBJ1-6; no reliable D call. The CDR3 runs to 12 residues. In germline, CDR1 is MDHEN, CDR2 SYDVKM. The V gene lost 8 bases and the J gene lost 7 bases, with 9 bases spanning the gap. CDR3 amino acids: CASAVSNSPLHF. The CDR3 DNA follows: TGTGCCAGCGCAGTATCGAATTCACCCCTCCACTTT.

The chain has TRBV4-2 and TRBJ1-2; 7 bases agree with TRBD1. CDR3 size: 15 residues. Trimming took 0 bases from V and 1 from J; bases not matched to a gene: 2. Germline V gene lookup returns CDR1 LGHNA and CDR2 YNFKEQ. The CDR3 DNA follows: TGTGCCAGCAGCCAAGACGGGACAGTTAACTATGGCTACACCTTC. This sequence encodes CASSQDGTVNYGYTF.

Turning to this clonotype: Given a much more abundant clone one base away, this may be a read error. As the CDR3 is not closed by the conserved phenylalanine or tryptophan, this likely results from a read error. The J gene is TRBJ2-5, the V gene TRBV7-2; D gene ambiguous. Germline-derived CDR1 and CDR2 are SGHTA and FQGNSA. The CDR3 totals 14 residues. V lost 2 bases, J lost 3 bases, and 10 bases lay in between. CDR3 residues: CASSLYARKETQYS. In DNA form, the CDR3 reads TGTGCCAGCAGCTTATATGCCAGAAAAGAGACCCAGTACTCC.

The chain has TRBV28 and TRBJ2-3; D not resolved. Looked up from germline, CDR1 is MDHEN and CDR2 is SYDVKM. The V end was cut by 5 bases, the J end by 2 bases, with 8 bases between. This CDR3 contains 13 residues. The CDR3 DNA is TGTGCCAGCAGTGGAAAGCTCACAGATACGCAGTATTTT. Amino acid sequence: CASSGKLTDTQYF.

This clonotype was seen only a few times. The rearrangement links TRBV15 to TRBJ1-1, with D perhaps TRBD1 (5 bases). The CDR3 spans 13 residues. CDR1 LNHNV and CDR2 YYDKDF come from the germline V gene (reference sequence). V shed 8 bases and J shed 0 bases, with 10 bases lying between them. CDR3 nucleotide sequence: TGTGCCACCCGCCGGGGGGTGAACACTGAAGCTTTCTTT. This sequence encodes CATRRGVNTEAFF.

This clonotype has a handful of counts. The J gene is TRBJ2-3, the V gene TRBV5-1, with D maybe TRBD2 (5 bases). CDR1 is SGHRS, CDR2 YFSETQ, per germline. V lost 4 bases, J lost 2 bases, and 20 bases lay in between. This CDR3 spans 17 amino acids. CDR3 loop: CASSNGLGREATDTQYF. The CDR3 nucleotides are TGCGCCAGCAGCAACGGTTTGGGGAGAGAGGCCACAGATACGCAGTATTTT. Drawing the rest from reference TRBV5-1 and TRBJ2-3, the complete variable domain is KAGVTQTPRYLIKTRGQQVTLSCSPISGHRSVSWYQQTPGQGLQFLFEYFSETQRNKGNFPGRFSGRQFSNSRSEMNVSTLELGDSALYLCASSNGLGREATDTQYFGPGTRLTVL.

Ten or more counts support this clonotype. The chain employs TRBV5-6 and TRBJ2-5; tentative D call: TRBD1 (5 bases). Germline loops: CDR1 SGHDT, CDR2 YYEEEE. The CDR3 covers 15 residues. V dropped 7 bases and J dropped 6 bases, with 22 bases sitting between them. Here the CDR3 reads CASRSSQGSLKTQYF. The CDR3 nucleotides are TGTGCCAGCCGATCCAGTCAGGGAAGTTTAAAGACCCAGTACTTC.

The chain employs TRBV7-3 and TRBJ2-2, with 9 bases aligning to TRBD2. The V gene end was trimmed by 0 bases and the J gene end by 1 base; junction bases not matched to a gene: 6. This CDR3 contains 18 residues. Germline CDR1 SGHTA, CDR2 FQGTGA. In DNA, the CDR3 is TGTGCCAGCAGCTTAACTAGCGGGAGCCGGTTGAACACCGGGGAGCTGTTTTTT. It encodes CASSLTSGSRLNTGELFF. Filled out from reference TRBV7-3 and TRBJ2-2, the complete variable domain reads GAGVSQTPSNKVTEKGKYVELRCDPISGHTALYWYRQSLGQGPEFLIYFQGTGAADDSGLPNDRFFAVRPEGSVSTLKIQRTERGDSAVYLCASSLTSGSRLNTGELFFGEGSRLTVL.

This clonotype showed up just a few times. This chain connects TRBV7-2 to TRBJ2-1; TRBD2 is a possible D gene (5 bases). Trimming pared 6 bases from V and 2 bases from J, leaving 14 bases between. From germline, CDR1 is SGHTA and CDR2 FQGNSA. CDR3 length: 15 amino acids. CDR3 protein: CASRPPLAAYNEQFF. DNA for the CDR3: TGTGCCAGCAGACCTCCCCTAGCTGCCTACAATGAGCAGTTCTTC.

This clonotype was counted at least ten times. The genes are TRBV12-3 or TRBV12-4 and TRBJ1-1; no clear D gene. The CDR3 is 14 residues long. V was shortened by 7 bases and J by 2 bases, with 14 bases between the two germline ends. The CDR3 is CASTPRETNTEAFF. The CDR3 coding sequence is TGTGCCAGCACCCCTCGGGAGACAAACACTGAAGCTTTCTTT.

This clonotype was picked up a small number of times. The chain links TRBV29-1 to TRBJ2-2; 11 nucleotides match TRBD2. The CDR3 extends over 15 amino acids. The trim removed 6 bases at V and 2 bases at J, leaving 5 bases unmatched. Germline CDR1 and CDR2: SQVTM and ANQGSEA. CDR3 in amino acids: CSVTGLAVNTGELFF. The DNA for the CDR3 is TGCAGCGTGACGGGACTAGCGGTTAACACCGGGGAGCTGTTTTTT.

The chain's CDR3 is CASSPLHRSNTEAFF. The CDR3 DNA reads TGCGCCAGCAGCCCTCTCCACAGGTCCAACACTGAAGCTTTCTTT. The chain links TRBV4-1 to TRBJ1-1; TRBD1 is a possible D gene (5 bases). The CDR3 consists of 15 residues. The germline CDR1 and CDR2 sequences are MGHRA and YSYEKL. Trimming removed 4 bases at V and 2 bases at J, with 14 bases between.

There are a few counts of this clonotype. The rearrangement joins TRBV12-3 or TRBV12-4 to TRBJ2-4; D is possibly TRBD2 (6 bases). The CDR3 covers 16 residues. V was pared by 5 bases and J by 9 bases, with 23 bases between. CDR3 in amino acids: CASSVLNIGAGSIQYF. The CDR3 nucleotides are TGTGCCAGCAGTGTATTAAACATTGGCGCCGGGAGCATTCAGTACTTC.

J is TRBJ2-7 and V is TRBV12-3 or TRBV12-4, with 11 positions matching TRBD2. V trimming: 3 bases; J trimming: 1 base; junction bases outside the gene matches: 2. The CDR3 has 15 amino acids. The CDR3 nucleotides read TGTGCCAGCAGTTTTAGCGGGAGGGCATCCTACGAGCAGTACTTC. Translating it yields CASSFSGRASYEQYF.

The gene calls are TRBV6-5 and TRBJ2-5, with TRBD1 matching 12 bases. The V and J ends lost 2 bases and 5 bases, in that order; junction bases with no gene match: 9. The length of the CDR3 is 17 residues. Germline CDR1 and CDR2: MNHEY and SVGAGI. Here the CDR3 DNA reads TGTGCCAGCAGTTACGACGCTGGGACAGGGGGCTTGGAGACCCAGTACTTC. Translating it yields CASSYDAGTGGLETQYF.

The V call is TRBV29-1, the J call TRBJ1-1; 7 nucleotides agree with TRBD1. CDR3 length: 13 residues. Germline V gene data show CDR1 as SQVTM and CDR2 as ANQGSEA. J lost 3 bases, V lost 4 bases, and 5 bases had no gene match. The CDR3 sequence: CSVVDREHTEAFF. The CDR3 region has the DNA TGCAGCGTTGTTGACAGGGAACACACTGAAGCTTTCTTT.

This chain uses TRBV12-3 or TRBV12-4 with TRBJ2-2, with D maybe TRBD1 (6 bases). The CDR3 spans 13 residues. V gave up 6 bases and J gave up 5 bases, with 10 bases separating them. The CDR3 DNA is TGTGCCAGCAGCTCAGGACAGACCGGGGAGCTGTTTTTT. This translates into CASSSGQTGELFF.

This clonotype came up many times. The chain employs TRBV7-9 and TRBJ1-2; 7 nucleotides align to TRBD1. After removal of 7 bases from V and 0 bases from J, the junction contained 11 bases not matched to a gene. CDR1 and CDR2 (germline): SEHNR, FQNEAQ (reference sequence). This CDR3 region has 16 residues. Here the CDR3 DNA reads TGTGCCAGCACCCCGGGACAGTCCATAGCTAACTATGGCTACACCTTC. As protein: CASTPGQSIANYGYTF. The full variable domain, with the rest looked up from reference TRBV7-9 and TRBJ1-2, is DTGVSQNPRHKITKRGQNVTFRCDPISEHNRLYWYRQTLGQGPEFLTYFQNEAQLEKSRLLSDRFSAERPKGSFSTLEIQRTEQGDSAMYLCASTPGQSIANYGYTFGSGTRLTVV.